These 16 T cell receptor beta chains share one sample of origin, sequenced in a study of tumor and adjacent non-tumor tissue in lung cancer. A modified ARM-PCR protocol with three rounds of nested PCR amplified TCRbeta. TCRdb independently ran MiXCR on the multiplex PCR reads; one entry per CDR3 protein. The profile shows approximately 110,000 distinct CDR3 sequences, 75% of them singletons. This sample's RNA came from whole unsorted tissue. What was sequenced was lung tumor tissue. The receptors shown here come from a woman aged 55-70 years with non-small cell lung cancer.

Note on this clonotype: At one end, the junction sequence differs from germline, possibly due to a read error. V usage is TRBV30 and J usage is TRBJ2-1; D is ambiguous. CDR3 length equals 11 residues. Germline values: CDR1 GTSNPN, CDR2 SVGIG (reference sequence). CDR3 bases: TGTGCCTGGGACTCCTACAGTGAGCAGTTCTTC. Residues: CAWDSYSEQFF.

The rearrangement joins TRBV28 to TRBJ2-3; TRBD2 matches 9 bases. The CDR3 runs to 17 residues. CDR1 and CDR2 from the germline V gene are MDHEN and SYDVKM. Unmatched junction bases numbered 16, after V lost 7 bases and J lost 5 bases. DNA of the CDR3: TGTGCCAGCAATACCCTAGATGGCGGGGGGGGCAAAGATACGCAGTATTTT. As protein: CASNTLDGGGGKDTQYF. Complete variable domain (other parts from reference TRBV28 and TRBJ2-3): DVKVTQSSRYLVKRTGEKVFLECVQDMDHENMFWYRQDPGLGLRLIYFSYDVKMKEKGDIPEGYSVSREKKERFSLILESASTNQTSMYLCASNTLDGGGGKDTQYFGPGTRLTVL.

Remarks on this clonotype: Germline and junction disagree at one end, which may indicate a read error. This chain uses TRBV11-2 with TRBJ1-3; D is ambiguous. CDR1 is SGHAT, CDR2 FQNNGV, per germline. The length of the CDR3 is 15 residues. As DNA, the CDR3 is TGTGCCAGGAGCTCATCCTCCGGCCGCTTGTACACCATATATTTT. This codes for CARSSSSGRLYTIYF.

On this clonotype: Its ends do not fully match the called genes, so a read error is possible. The chain couples TRBV20-1 to TRBJ2-7; 10 nucleotides agree with TRBD2. The CDR3 covers 16 residues. The germline CDR1 and CDR2 sequences are DFQATT and SNEGSKA (reference sequence). CDR3 DNA: TGCAGTGCTGGAGACCCTAGCGGGAGCTTTACCCACGAGCAGTACTTC. This encodes CSAGDPSGSFTHEQYF.

As for this clonotype: A much more abundant neighbour one base away suggests this may be a read error. The rearrangement uses TRBV14 and TRBJ2-1; a possible D gene is TRBD1 (6 bases). CDR1 SGHDN and CDR2 FVKESK come from the germline V gene. The CDR3 is 15 residues long. DNA of the CDR3: TGTGCCAGCGGCCAAACAGGGTTCAGAAGGAATGAGCAGTTCTTC. Translated: CASGQTGFRRNEQFF. Looking up the rest from reference TRBV14 and TRBJ2-1 gives the full variable domain: EAGVTQFPSHSVIEKGQTVTLRCDPISGHDNLYWYRRVMGKEIKFLLHFVKESKQDESGMPNNRFLAERTGGTYSTLKVQPAELEDSGVYFCASGQTGFRRNEQFFGPGTRLTVL.

This clonotype appeared a few times. This chain connects TRBV7-9 to TRBJ1-2; 8 nucleotides align to TRBD1. This CDR3 contains 14 residues. The ends lost 5 bases at V and 3 bases at J; junction bases unmatched: 5. From germline, CDR1 is SEHNR and CDR2 FQNEAQ (reference sequence). CDR3 nucleotide sequence: TGTGCCAGCAGCCCCGGACAGGGAGACTATGGCTACACCTTC. It translates to CASSPGQGDYGYTF.

The rearrangement uses TRBV6-6 and TRBJ1-2, with TRBD1 identical over 7 bases. V lost 0 bases, J lost 6 bases, and 13 bases stayed unmatched. The germline gives CDR1 MNHNY, CDR2 SVGAGI (reference sequence). This CDR3 region has 17 residues. The CDR3 coding sequence is TGTGCCAGCAGTTACTCAGTGGACAGGACCAGGACTCATGGCTACACCTTC. It translates to CASSYSVDRTRTHGYTF.

This clonotype was detected once. Its ends do not fully match the called genes, so a read error is possible. The chain joins TRBV12-3 or TRBV12-4 to TRBJ2-3, with TRBD1 matching 8 bases. CDR3 length: 13 residues. The CDR3 region is CASRSGGTDTQCF. The CDR3 DNA reads as TGTGCTAGCAGGTCAGGGGGCACAGATACGCAGTGTTTT.

This clonotype is a singleton in its sample. Its ends do not fully match the called genes, so a read error is possible. V usage is TRBV11-1 and J usage is TRBJ2-7, with unresolved D. This CDR3 has 13 residues. Germline V lookup: CDR1 SGHAT, CDR2 FQDESV (reference sequence). In DNA form, the CDR3 reads TGTGCAAGCAGCCATGCGGACTCCTACGAGCAGTACTTC. As protein: CASSHADSYEQYF.

In regard to this clonotype: The junction departs from germline at one end; a sequencing error may be responsible. The V and J genes are TRBV6-5 and TRBJ2-5; the D gene is possibly TRBD2 (5 bases). The CDR3 runs 11 residues. CDR1 is MNHEY, CDR2 SVGAGI, per germline. The CDR3 reads CAISFREIQYF. The CDR3 DNA reads TGTGCCATCAGTTTTAGGGAGATCCAGTACTTC.

Of note for this clonotype: This CDR3 is missing its conserved last phenylalanine or tryptophan, likely due to a read error. V usage is TRBV20-1 and J usage is TRBJ2-1; 8 bases line up with TRBD2. V lost 3 bases to trimming and J lost 5 bases; unmatched junction nucleotides: 6. CDR1 is DFQATT and CDR2 is SNEGSKA in the germline V gene (reference sequence). The CDR3 runs 14 residues. The CDR3 bases are TGCAGTGCTAGGACGGCTAGCGGGCACAATGAGCAGTTCATC. Its translation is CSARTASGHNEQFI.

A remark on this clonotype: No conserved phenylalanine or tryptophan is present at the end of the CDR3, so a read error is the likely explanation. The gene calls are TRBV11-2 and TRBJ2-7; D tentatively fits TRBD1 or TRBD2 (5 bases each). The germline V gene has CDR1 SGHAT and CDR2 FQNNGV. The CDR3 is 14 residues long. The CDR3 DNA sequence: TGTCCCAGCAGTTGGGACCGCGGAGGATACGCGCAGTACTAC. This sequence encodes CPSSWDRGGYAQYY.

This chain uses TRBV11-2 with TRBJ2-2; possible D gene TRBD1, 6 bases. CDR1 is SGHAT, CDR2 FQNNGV, per germline. Trimming took off 10 bases at V and 8 bases at J, with 11 bases between the two ends. CDR3 length: 11 amino acids. DNA of the CDR3: TGTGCCAACATCACAGGGGGGGAGCTGTTTTTT. This gives the protein CANITGGELFF.

In its sample, this clonotype was seen many times. CDR3 in amino acids: CSVGQGATDTQYF. DNA of the CDR3: TGCAGCGTTGGACAGGGGGCCACAGATACGCAGTATTTT. J is TRBJ2-3 and V is TRBV29-1, with 10 bases matching TRBD1. V trimming: 4 bases; J trimming: 2 bases; junction bases outside the gene matches: 0. Germline-derived CDR1 and CDR2 are SQVTM and ANQGSEA. This CDR3 has 13 amino acids.

As to this clonotype: Compared with germline, one end of the junction differs, possibly owing to a read error. This chain links TRBV6-5 with TRBJ2-1; D uncertain. The CDR3 has 15 residues. Germline V gene sequence: CDR1 MNHEY, CDR2 SVGAGI. The CDR3 DNA reads TGTGCCAGCAGTCCCACGCGGAGCTCCTACAATGAGCAGTCCTTC. Its protein is CASSPTRSSYNEQSF.

In the case of this clonotype: One junction end disagrees with the germline gene, perhaps due to a read error. This chain connects TRBV20-1 to TRBJ2-7, with TRBD2 matching over 8 bases. The germline V gene encodes CDR1 DFQATT and CDR2 SNEGSKA (reference sequence). This CDR3 has 14 residues. The CDR3: CSGATSGFSNEHYF. Written as DNA, the CDR3 is TGCAGTGGAGCCACTAGCGGTTTTTCCAACGAGCATTACTTC.